Listed below are T cell receptor beta chains from one sample, sequenced in a study of blood T cell repertoires in COVID-19. Here immunoSEQ multiplex PCR was the method, and the copy in TCRdb shows in-frame clones only, minus some. The sample has 120,000 or so clones; about 78% are singletons. Sequencing was done on a sample of peripheral blood. These receptors were obtained from a man aged 70-80 years with acute or convalescent COVID-19. Each CDR3 is given with its conserved first and last residue. Fields, in order: D gene, J gene, CDR3 length, V gene, clone size, CDR3 protein, CDR3 DNA. D genes are given only for firm matches. Rows give clone size only sometimes, using once, few, many, or a class for an expanded clone.

NA | TRBJ1-2 | 12 | TRBV6-5 | NA | CASTTGSYGYTF | TGTGCCAGCACTACAGGGTCCTATGGCTACACCTTC
TRBD1 | TRBJ2-2 | 15 | TRBV6-4 | NA | CASSRQGASGGELFF | TGTGCCAGCAGTCGACAGGGGGCGTCGGGCGGGGAGCTGTTTTTT
TRBD1 | TRBJ1-4 | 15 | TRBV29-1 | NA | CSARTGGTPNEKLFF | TGCAGCGCTAGGACAGGGGGTACTCCTAATGAAAAACTGTTTTTT
NA | TRBJ1-4 | 17 | TRBV3-1/TRBV3-2 | NA | CASSQDPRGRGNEKLFF | TGTGCCAGCAGCCAAGACCCGAGGGGGAGAGGTAATGAAAAACTGTTTTTT
NA | TRBJ2-7 | 14 | TRBV29-1 | few | CSVAGQGTSYEQYF | TGCAGCGTTGCTGGTCAGGGAACCTCCTACGAGCAGTACTTC
NA | TRBJ2-7 | 15 | TRBV4-3 | NA | CASSQEAAPSYEQYF | TGCGCCAGCAGCCAAGAGGCGGCACCTTCCTACGAGCAGTACTTC
TRBD2 | TRBJ2-2 | 17 | TRBV5-1 | NA | CASSRGLAGSNTGELFF | TGCGCCAGCAGCCGGGGACTAGCGGGGTCCAACACCGGGGAGCTGTTTTTT
TRBD2 | TRBJ2-1 | 16 | TRBV2 | NA | CASSDGSGGATREQFF | TGTGCCAGCAGTGACGGTAGCGGGGGGGCAACACGAGAGCAGTTCTTC
NA | TRBJ2-7 | 14 | TRBV2 | NA | CASHKDGGPGEQYF | TGTGCCAGCCATAAAGACGGGGGGCCCGGGGAGCAGTACTTC
NA | TRBJ2-4 | 13 | TRBV4-1 | once | CASSQDQRGAPLF | TGCGCCAGCAGCCAAGATCAACGGGGGGCCCCCTTGTTC
TRBD1 | TRBJ1-1 | 14 | TRBV6-2/TRBV6-3 | once | CASSWDRVNTEAFF | TGTGCCAGCAGTTGGGACAGGGTCAACACTGAAGCTTTCTTT
NA | TRBJ1-2 | 13 | TRBV5-1 | NA | CASSLQKGYGYTF | TGCGCCAGCAGCTTGCAGAAGGGGTATGGCTACACCTTC
TRBD2 | TRBJ2-3 | 16 | TRBV24-1 | NA | CATSDGAGGLPDTQYF | TGTGCCACCAGTGATGGAGCGGGGGGACTTCCAGATACGCAGTATTTT
NA | TRBJ2-2 | 15 | TRBV4-2 | many | CASGSLGSGTGELFF | TGTGCCAGCGGGTCCTTAGGAAGCGGGACCGGGGAGCTGTTTTTT
TRBD2 | TRBJ2-2 | 16 | TRBV11-2 | NA | CASSSRGGLGTGELFF | TGTGCCAGCAGCTCGCGCGGGGGGTTAGGCACCGGGGAGCTGTTTTTT
TRBD1 | TRBJ1-4 | 14 | TRBV5-1 | NA | CASRGQDGNEKLFF | TGCGCCAGCCGAGGACAGGATGGGAATGAAAAACTGTTTTTT
TRBD1 | TRBJ1-1 | 13 | TRBV19 | NA | CASSADRGTEAFF | TGTGCCAGTAGCGCCGACAGGGGGACTGAAGCTTTCTTT
TRBD1 | TRBJ1-6 | 16 | TRBV5-6 | NA | CASSPGGDRFLSPLHF | TGTGCCAGCAGCCCAGGCGGGGACAGGTTTCTCTCACCCCTCCACTTT
TRBD2 | TRBJ2-1 | 16 | TRBV5-1 | NA | CASSDQLAGLYNEQFF | TGCGCCAGCAGCGACCAACTAGCGGGGCTTTACAATGAGCAGTTCTTC
NA | TRBJ2-1 | 16 | TRBV21-1 | NA | CASSKVRGREDGEQFF | TGTGCCAGCAGCAAAGTAAGAGGCAGGGAAGATGGGGAGCAGTTCTTC
TRBD2 | TRBJ2-7 | 16 | TRBV6-6 | once | CASSYLAGANSYEQYF | TGTGCCAGCAGTTATCTAGCGGGGGCTAACTCCTACGAGCAGTACTTC
TRBD1 | TRBJ2-2 | 17 | TRBV4-3 | NA | CASSQDLNRGITGELFF | TGCGCCAGCAGCCAAGATCTGAACAGGGGTATCACCGGGGAGCTGTTTTTT
TRBD1 | TRBJ2-2 | 13 | TRBV19 | NA | CASSVQGQSELFF | TGTGCCAGTAGTGTACAGGGACAGTCGGAGCTGTTTTTT
TRBD2 | TRBJ2-7 | 16 | TRBV4-1 | NA | CASSQVALAGGNEQYF | TGCGCCAGCAGCCAAGTCGCCCTAGCGGGGGGAAACGAGCAGTACTTC
TRBD2 | TRBJ2-1 | 15 | TRBV14 | NA | CASSLERGVLNEQFF | TGTGCCAGCAGCCTCGAGCGGGGGGTACTAAATGAGCAGTTCTTC
NA | TRBJ1-3 | 14 | TRBV2 | NA | CASSGQTPGNTIYF | TGTGCCAGCAGTGGACAGACTCCTGGAAACACCATATATTTT
TRBD2 | TRBJ2-3 | 16 | TRBV9 | once | CASSSGRGLSTDTQYF | TGTGCCAGCAGCAGCGGGAGGGGGCTTAGCACAGATACGCAGTATTTT
TRBD1 | TRBJ1-2 | 13 | TRBV13 | once | CASSPTGGSGYTF | TGTGCCAGCAGCCCGACAGGGGGTAGTGGCTACACCTTC
NA | TRBJ2-2 | 14 | TRBV7-9 | once | CASSPRAGAGELFF | TGTGCCAGCAGCCCTCGCGCGGGCGCCGGGGAGCTGTTTTTT
NA | TRBJ1-6 | 15 | TRBV3-1/TRBV3-2 | NA | CASSQVEASNSPLHF | TGTGCCAGCAGCCAAGTCGAGGCTAGTAATTCACCCCTCCACTTT
TRBD1 | TRBJ1-6 | 15 | TRBV3-1/TRBV3-2 | NA | CASSLRTGRNSPLHF | TGTGCCAGCAGCCTCCGGACAGGAAGAAATTCACCCCTCCACTTT
NA | TRBJ2-7 | 15 | TRBV11-1 | NA | CASSLAAVSSYEQYF | TGTGCCAGCAGCTTAGCGGCGGTGAGCTCCTACGAGCAGTACTTC
NA | TRBJ1-1 | 14 | TRBV4-2 | NA | CASSQSRGSTEAFF | TGTGCCAGCAGCCAATCTCGGGGGAGTACTGAAGCTTTCTTT
TRBD2 | TRBJ2-3 | 18 | TRBV7-2 | NA | CASSLQPGLAGGLDTQYF | TGTGCCAGCAGCTTACAACCGGGACTAGCGGGGGGTCTAGATACGCAGTATTTT
TRBD1 | TRBJ2-1 | 15 | TRBV19 | NA | CASSPRDRVDNEQFF | TGTGCCAGTAGCCCCCGGGACAGGGTAGACAATGAGCAGTTCTTC
TRBD1 | TRBJ2-5 | 14 | TRBV2 | NA | CASMTGQARVAQYF | TGTGCCAGCATGACCGGACAGGCGCGGGTGGCCCAGTACTTC
TRBD2 | TRBJ2-3 | 18 | TRBV19 | NA | CASSGTSGGHPSTDTQYF | TGTGCCAGTAGCGGGACTAGCGGGGGCCACCCTAGCACAGATACGCAGTATTTT
NA | TRBJ1-2 | 13 | TRBV9 | NA | CASSADPTRGYTF | TGTGCCAGCAGCGCCGACCCGACCAGGGGCTACACCTTC
TRBD1 | TRBJ1-2 | 12 | TRBV25-1 | many | CASSQGAYGYTF | TGTGCCAGCAGTCAGGGGGCCTATGGCTACACCTTC
NA | TRBJ1-1 | 14 | TRBV7-9 | NA | CASSLGQLNTEAFF | TGTGCCAGCAGCTTAGGACAACTTAACACTGAAGCTTTCTTT
TRBD2 | TRBJ2-7 | 17 | TRBV5-1 | NA | CASSLRLAGDLTYEQYF | TGCGCCAGCAGCTTGCGTCTAGCGGGTGATCTTACCTACGAGCAGTACTTC
NA | TRBJ1-5 | 15 | TRBV7-2 | NA | CASSSAGRTNQPQHF | TGTGCCAGCAGCTCGGCGGGACGGACCAATCAGCCCCAGCATTTT
NA | TRBJ1-2 | 14 | TRBV6-5 | few | CASSRSTGLFGYTF | TGTGCCAGCAGCCGAAGTACAGGTCTGTTCGGCTACACCTTC
NA | TRBJ2-6 | 16 | TRBV5-1 | NA | CASSVTGSSGANVLTF | TGCGCCAGCAGCGTAACAGGGAGCTCTGGGGCCAACGTCCTGACTTTC
NA | TRBJ2-1 | 17 | TRBV5-1 | NA | CASSLASGGLSYNEQFF | TGCGCCAGCAGCTTGGCTAGTGGGGGACTCTCCTACAATGAGCAGTTCTTC
TRBD1 | TRBJ1-2 | 13 | TRBV11-1 | few | CASSQGQGNGYTF | TGTGCCAGCAGCCAGGGACAGGGGAATGGCTACACCTTC
NA | TRBJ1-5 | 14 | TRBV6-5 | NA | CASSYGTTDQPQHF | TGTGCCAGCAGTTACGGGACAACCGATCAGCCCCAGCATTTT
NA | TRBJ1-3 | 15 | TRBV25-1 | NA | CASSRGLSSGNTIYF | TGTGCCAGCAGTAGGGGCCTGAGCTCTGGAAACACCATATATTTT
TRBD1 | TRBJ2-1 | 16 | TRBV11-3 | NA | CASSRTRDRPYNEQFF | TGTGCCAGCAGTCGTACACGGGACAGGCCCTACAATGAGCAGTTCTTC
TRBD1 | TRBJ1-5 | 15 | TRBV19 | NA | CASSASRGDGQPQHF | TGTGCCAGTAGTGCCTCCAGGGGGGACGGTCAGCCCCAGCATTTT
TRBD1 | TRBJ1-1 | 16 | TRBV4-3 | NA | CASSAETEGAGTEAFF | TGCGCCAGCAGCGCGGAAACTGAGGGGGCGGGTACTGAAGCTTTCTTT
NA | TRBJ1-2 | 13 | TRBV2 | NA | CASSPGPGGGYTF | TGTGCCAGCAGCCCTGGTCCAGGAGGAGGCTACACCTTC
TRBD2 | TRBJ2-7 | 14 | TRBV10-3 | NA | CAISFGLAAYEQYF | TGTGCCATCAGCTTTGGACTAGCGGCCTACGAGCAGTACTTC
NA | TRBJ2-6 | 15 | TRBV5-1 | NA | CASSSQGTGANVLTF | TGCGCCAGCAGTTCTCAGGGGACAGGGGCCAACGTCCTGACTTTC